This entry lists 28 T cell receptor beta chains sequenced from one sample in a study of T cell repertoires in cytomegalovirus infection. No antigens are known for them. TCRdb called the reads again in MiXCR, with one record for every CDR3 protein. The sample carries approximately 300,000 distinct CDR3 sequences, almost 30% recorded once. The specimen comprised cultured PBMCs, sampled from culture after CMV antigen stimulation. Source of these receptors: a human donor in good health (CMV status not recorded). Some clones in this sample may be carry-over from other donors' samples.

Worth noting for this clonotype: A much larger clone differs by one base, so this may be a read error. The V and J genes are TRBV7-2 and TRBJ2-5; TRBD2 matches at 7 bases. V lost 5 bases, J lost 6 bases, and 9 bases stayed unmatched. Germline CDR1 reads SGHTA; CDR2 reads FQGNSA. The CDR3 extends over 14 amino acids. The CDR3 loop reads CASSPQGGVKTQYF. In nucleotides, the CDR3 is TGTGCCAGCAGCCCCCAGGGAGGGGTAAAGACCCAGTACTTC.

This clonotype was observed a handful of times. This chain joins TRBV5-6 and TRBJ1-2; D not resolved. Trimming took off 4 bases at V and 4 bases at J, with 11 bases between the two ends. Germline V gene lookup returns CDR1 SGHDT and CDR2 YYEEEE. The CDR3 length is 13 residues. The CDR3 DNA reads as TGTGCCAGCAGCCTCAATGATGCCTATGGCTACACCTTC. It yields the protein CASSLNDAYGYTF.

The chain employs TRBV7-9 and TRBJ2-3, with 7 positions matching TRBD2. Trimming at V came to 5 bases and at J to 1 base, leaving 6 bases not matched to a gene. The CDR3 covers 15 residues. Germline loops: CDR1 SEHNR, CDR2 FQNEAQ (reference sequence). This CDR3 reads CASSALAGRTDTQYF. Written as DNA, the CDR3 is TGTGCCAGCAGCGCCTTAGCGGGCCGCACAGATACGCAGTATTTT.

With respect to this clonotype: No conserved phenylalanine or tryptophan is present at the end of the CDR3, so a read error is the likely explanation. It is unclear where the CDR3 begins or ends on the DNA, so no DNA is shown, and the CDR3 is as TCRdb lists it. The chain employs TRBV27 and TRBJ1-4; the table's D gene call, TRBD1, was not cross checked with the DNA. Germline V gives CDR1 MNHEY, CDR2 SMNVEV (reference sequence). Termini included, the CDR3 measures 12 amino acids. The CDR3 here is CASSSYQTLWGI.

This chain uses TRBV5-5 with TRBJ2-1, with D possibly called TRBD1 or TRBD2 (5 bases each). Looked up from germline, CDR1 is SGHKS and CDR2 is YYEKEE (reference sequence). This CDR3 spans 15 amino acids. Trimming stripped 2 bases from V and 5 bases from J, with 14 bases between. The chain's CDR3 is CASSFAGTQDNEQFF. Written as DNA, the CDR3 is TGTGCCAGCAGCTTTGCCGGGACCCAGGACAATGAGCAGTTCTTC.

The chain joins TRBV15 to TRBJ1-3, with D tentatively TRBD1 (5 bases). The CDR3 runs to 16 residues. Germline lookup yields CDR1 LNHNV and CDR2 YYDKDF (reference sequence). Trimming shortened V by 1 base and J by 0 bases, and 10 bases separated the two germline ends. In DNA form, the CDR3 reads TGTGCCACCAGCAGAGCTCGACAGAGCTCTGGAAACACCATATATTTT. This gives the protein CATSRARQSSGNTIYF.

This clonotype has ten or more counts. The rearrangement joins TRBV7-2 to TRBJ2-2; the D is unclear. Trimming took 5 bases from V and 4 from J, leaving 11 bases between them. Germline assignment: CDR1 SGHTA and CDR2 FQGNSA. This CDR3 comprises 14 residues. DNA for the CDR3: TGTGCCAGCAGCCGACTTGTCGGCACCGGGGAGCTGTTTTTT. Amino acid sequence: CASSRLVGTGELFF.

This clonotype was seen more than once but under ten times. V is TRBV12-3 or TRBV12-4 and J is TRBJ2-5; D gene uncertain. V was trimmed by 3 bases and J by 5 bases, leaving 10 bases between them. The length of the CDR3 is 13 residues. CDR3 in DNA: TGTGCCAGCAGTTTCCCCCTAGGGGAGACCCAGTACTTC. Its translation is CASSFPLGETQYF.

A few counts support this clonotype. This chain connects TRBV19 to TRBJ2-5, with TRBD1 matching 9 bases. The trim removed 3 bases at V and 3 bases at J, leaving 8 bases unmatched. Germline assignment: CDR1 LNHDA and CDR2 SQIVND (reference sequence). This CDR3 is 16 amino acids long. CDR3 loop: CASSIGTGTDKETQYF. The CDR3, as DNA: TGTGCCAGTAGTATCGGGACAGGGACCGATAAAGAGACCCAGTACTTC.

The chain recombines TRBV10-3 with TRBJ1-5; 7 bases fit TRBD1. The CDR3 is 16 amino acids. CDR1 ENHRY and CDR2 SYGVKD come from the germline V gene. V was pared by 6 bases and J by 7 bases, with 15 bases of the junction left unmatched. Written as DNA, the CDR3 is TGTGCCATCAGCGATTCCGGGACAGACCTCGGGCAGCCCCAGCATTTT. Its protein product is CAISDSGTDLGQPQHF.

V gene TRBV20-1 combines with J gene TRBJ1-5; the D gene is possibly TRBD1 (5 bases). The V end lost 3 bases, the J end lost 4 bases, and 22 bases lay between the germline ends. Per the germline V gene, CDR1 is DFQATT and CDR2 is SNEGSKA (reference sequence). This CDR3 has 17 amino acids. CDR3 protein: CSASVASGDSLNQPQHF. The CDR3 nucleotides are TGCAGTGCTAGTGTCGCCTCCGGAGACAGCCTAAATCAGCCCCAGCATTTT.

This clonotype showed up many times. This chain joins TRBV10-3 and TRBJ2-5; a weak D match, TRBD1 (6 bases). The V end lost 6 bases, the J end lost 4 bases, and 18 bases lay between the germline ends. Germline CDR1 ENHRY, CDR2 SYGVKD. The CDR3 sequence is 15 residues long. The DNA of the CDR3 is TGTGCCATCAGGGGGTCCAACAGGGTTGGAGAGACCCAGTACTTC. Protein: CAIRGSNRVGETQYF.

This chain links TRBV6-4 with TRBJ1-1; unclear D gene. The germline V gene has CDR1 MRHNA and CDR2 SNTAGT. The CDR3 contains 13 residues. Deletions cut 0 bases from V and 6 bases from J, with 8 bases between. The CDR3 DNA reads as TGTGCCAGCAGTGACTCCAGTAAGGCTGAAGCTTTCTTT. Its protein is CASSDSSKAEAFF.

This clonotype has a single count. The chain combines TRBV28 with TRBJ2-3, with 9 bases fitting TRBD2. The V and J ends lost 4 bases and 3 bases, in that order; junction bases with no gene match: 8. CDR3 length: 16 residues. CDR1 MDHEN and CDR2 SYDVKM come from the germline V gene. CDR3 coding DNA: TGTGCCAGCAGTTCCTATAGCGGGAGTGGAACAGATACGCAGTATTTT. Translated, it gives CASSSYSGSGTDTQYF.

The rearrangement joins TRBV7-3 to TRBJ2-2; D is unclear. CDR1 and CDR2 from the germline V gene are SGHTA and FQGTGA. This CDR3 has 14 amino acids. V was pared by 5 bases and J by 5 bases, with 12 bases between. CDR3 sequence: CASSTAPDTGELFF. Here the CDR3 DNA reads TGTGCCAGCAGCACCGCTCCAGATACCGGGGAGCTGTTTTTT.

This clonotype showed up just a few times. This chain connects TRBV29-1 to TRBJ2-7, with 7 positions matching TRBD2. Germline CDR1 and CDR2: SQVTM and ANQGSEA. The CDR3 has 15 residues. Trimming at V came to 2 bases and at J to 0 bases, leaving 7 bases not matched to a gene. The CDR3 reads CSVERRERGSYEQYF. The CDR3 bases are TGCAGCGTTGAAAGGCGGGAGAGAGGCTCCTACGAGCAGTACTTC.

The rearrangement joins TRBV2 to TRBJ1-1, with TRBD1 matching over 7 bases. The germline gives CDR1 SNHLY, CDR2 FYNNEI. V was clipped by 7 bases and J by 1 base; unmatched bases: 3. The CDR3 has 13 residues. In DNA form, the CDR3 reads TGTGCCAGCAAGGGACAGCCGAACACTGAAGCTTTCTTT. The encoded protein is CASKGQPNTEAFF.

This clonotype was seen only a few times. V gene TRBV3-1 combines with J gene TRBJ2-1, with 13 bases fitting TRBD2. This CDR3 comprises 16 residues. Trimming at V came to 4 bases and at J to 10 bases, leaving 10 bases not matched to a gene. In germline, CDR1 is LGHDT, CDR2 YNNKEL (reference sequence). The CDR3 DNA sequence: TGTGCCAGCAGCCGCGGACTAGCGGGGGCCGGAGGGGAGCAGTTCTTC. It codes for CASSRGLAGAGGEQFF.

The chain has TRBV14 and TRBJ1-1; D is undetermined. Germline CDR1 SGHDN, CDR2 FVKESK. Between the trimmed V and J ends, which lost 0 bases and 0 bases, there was a span of 11 bases. The CDR3 consists of 16 residues. The DNA for the CDR3 is TGTGCCAGCAGCCAAGATCCCGGGAACATGAACACTGAAGCTTTCTTT. Residues: CASSQDPGNMNTEAFF.

This clonotype was counted a few times. As DNA, the CDR3 is TGCAGCCTAGTAGCGGGGCGGGGATACAATGAGCAGTTCTTC. This gives the protein CSLVAGRGYNEQFF. The rearrangement uses TRBV29-1 and TRBJ2-1; 8 bases map to TRBD2. The V and J ends lost 8 bases and 4 bases, in that order; junction bases with no gene match: 10. CDR1 is SQVTM and CDR2 is ANQGSEA in the germline V gene. This CDR3 comprises 14 residues.

The chain has TRBV7-3 and TRBJ2-2, with 7 nucleotides matching TRBD2. Germline V gene lookup returns CDR1 SGHTA and CDR2 FQGTGA. The CDR3 runs to 15 residues. Losses at the gene ends were 1 base for V and 3 bases for J; bases not matched to a gene: 2. CDR3 protein: CASSLRGGDTGELFF. The CDR3 region has the DNA TGTGCCAGCAGCTTAAGGGGAGGGGACACCGGGGAGCTGTTTTTT.

The chain employs TRBV12-3 or TRBV12-4 and TRBJ2-5; TRBD2 is a possible D gene (6 bases). The V end lost 8 bases, the J end lost 5 bases, and 18 bases lay between the germline ends. The CDR3 covers 14 residues. The CDR3 region is CASGRTIGVETQYF. CDR3 nucleotide sequence: TGTGCCAGCGGTAGGACTATAGGGGTGGAGACCCAGTACTTC.

The chain has TRBV7-2 and TRBJ1-4; D is uncertain. CDR3 length equals 16 residues. The ends were cut back, 5 bases at V and 0 bases at J, with 13 bases in the middle. Germline-derived CDR1 and CDR2 are SGHTA and FQGNSA. CDR3 DNA sequence: TGTGCCAGCAGCCCTGGACGGCATGCAACTAATGAAAAACTGTTTTTT. Translated: CASSPGRHATNEKLFF.

The V call is TRBV5-5, the J call TRBJ1-4; D remains unclear. The germline V gene encodes CDR1 SGHKS and CDR2 YYEKEE (reference sequence). This CDR3 contains 15 residues. V was shortened by 7 bases and J by 0 bases, with 13 bases between the two germline ends. The CDR3 DNA reads TGTGCCAGCCTTCAGAGCGATGCAACTAATGAAAAACTGTTTTTT. This sequence encodes CASLQSDATNEKLFF.

The sample holds many counts of this clonotype. The chain has TRBV10-3 and TRBJ2-1, with 15 bases lining up with TRBD2. V shed 1 base and J 8 bases; nucleotides not matched to a gene: 3. CDR3 length: 16 residues. Per the germline V gene, CDR1 is ENHRY and CDR2 is SYGVKD. CDR3 DNA sequence: TGTGCCATCAGTGAGTGGGGGACTAGCGGGAGGTATGAGCAGTTCTTC. Its translation is CAISEWGTSGRYEQFF.

This clonotype was counted a few times. The genes are TRBV10-3 and TRBJ1-5; no reliable D call. CDR3 length equals 15 residues. The germline CDR1 and CDR2 sequences are ENHRY and SYGVKD. V was shortened by 2 bases and J by 1 base, with 9 bases between the two germline ends. The CDR3 nucleotides read TGTGCCATCAGTGAGGGCAGGCCGAGCAATCAGCCCCAGCATTTT. The encoded protein is CAISEGRPSNQPQHF.

The chain combines TRBV6-6 with TRBJ2-2; possibly TRBD1 for D (5 bases). The CDR3 loop spans 15 amino acids. V was pared by 4 bases and J by 2 bases, with 11 bases between. Germline V gives CDR1 MNHNY, CDR2 SVGAGI (reference sequence). CDR3 loop: CASSSEQENTGELFF. CDR3 sequence (DNA): TGTGCCAGCAGTTCGGAACAGGAAAACACCGGGGAGCTGTTTTTT.

The CDR3 DNA reads as TGTGCCAGCAGCTTCCGAGAGGTATCCTACGAGCAGTACTTC. Its translation is CASSFREVSYEQYF. The gene calls are TRBV7-2 and TRBJ2-7; D uncertain. CDR1 and CDR2 (germline): SGHTA, FQGNSA. V shed 3 bases and J shed 1 base, with 10 bases lying between them. The CDR3 is made up of 14 amino acids.